Below, one TCR beta chain is given with its context. Its specificity is not known. The CDR3 runs 15 residues. V lost 0 bases and J 3 bases, leaving 9 bases between the germline ends. Germline CDR1 reads SGDLS; CDR2 reads YYNGEE. Profiling relied on immunoSEQ multiplex PCR, and the TCRdb table lists in-frame clones only, not all of them. Among about 18,000 clones listed, 86% were seen once. This entry belongs to a study of T cell clonotyping in hematopoietic cell transplantation. Study-wide findings and caveats: Higher Inverse Simpson Index values in graft donor and pretransplant recipient predicted broader posttransplant TCR diversity. Recipient TCR diversity dropped after transplant; expanded clonotypes rose from day 30 to 180.

Time point meaning: recipient sample about 28 days before transplant, after cytoreduction. Blood collection times were about day -28 and days 30, 100, 180 posttransplant. This sequence was found in a man aged 45-65 years with acute myeloid leukemia. Some clones in this sample may be carry-over from other donors' samples. The material was peripheral blood mononuclear cells, obtained before stem cell transplant. The chain carries TRBV9 and TRBJ2-2, with D hard to call. The CDR3 DNA is TGTGCCAGCAGCGTAGAGGGCCGGGACACCGGGGAGCTGTTTTTT. Translated: CASSVEGRDTGELFF.